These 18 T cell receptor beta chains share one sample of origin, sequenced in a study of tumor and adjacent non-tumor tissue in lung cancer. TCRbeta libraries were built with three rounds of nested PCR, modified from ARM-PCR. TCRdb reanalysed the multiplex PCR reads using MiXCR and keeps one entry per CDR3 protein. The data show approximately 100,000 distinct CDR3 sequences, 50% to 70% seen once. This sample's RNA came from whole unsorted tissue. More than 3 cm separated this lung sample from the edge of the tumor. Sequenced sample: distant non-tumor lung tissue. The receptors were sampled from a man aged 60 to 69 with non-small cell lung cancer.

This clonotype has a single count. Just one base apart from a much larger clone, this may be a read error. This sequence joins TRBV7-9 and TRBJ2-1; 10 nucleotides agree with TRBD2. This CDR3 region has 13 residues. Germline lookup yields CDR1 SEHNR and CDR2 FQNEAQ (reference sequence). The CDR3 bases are TGTGCCAGCAATCCTAGCGGGAGAAATGAGCGGTTCTTC. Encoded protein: CASNPSGRNERFF.

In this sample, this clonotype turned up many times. CDR3 region: CASSLEGEQFF. The CDR3 DNA reads TGTGCCAGCAGTTTAGAGGGGGAGCAGTTCTTC. The rearrangement uses TRBV28 and TRBJ2-1, with D possibly being TRBD1 or TRBD2 (5 bases each). Germline values: CDR1 MDHEN, CDR2 SYDVKM. V was trimmed by 2 bases and J by 10 bases, leaving 6 bases between them. There are 11 residues in the CDR3.

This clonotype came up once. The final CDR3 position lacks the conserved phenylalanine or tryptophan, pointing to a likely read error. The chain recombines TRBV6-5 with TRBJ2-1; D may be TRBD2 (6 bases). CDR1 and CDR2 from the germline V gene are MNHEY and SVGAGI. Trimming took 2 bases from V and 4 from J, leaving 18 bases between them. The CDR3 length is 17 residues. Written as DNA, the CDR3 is TGTGCCAGCAGTTACGAATCGGCGGGATTACCTTACAATGAGCAGTTCATC. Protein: CASSYESAGLPYNEQFI.

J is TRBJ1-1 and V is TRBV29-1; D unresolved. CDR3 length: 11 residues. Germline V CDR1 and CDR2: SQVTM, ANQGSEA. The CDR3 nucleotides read TGCAGGGTTTCCCTGGGCACTGAAGCTTTCTTT. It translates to CRVSLGTEAFF.

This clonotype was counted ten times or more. CDR3 residues: CASSSGTRTGELFF. The CDR3 DNA is TGTGCCAGCAGCTCAGGGACGCGGACCGGGGAGCTGTTTTTT. The rearrangement uses TRBV11-3 and TRBJ2-2, with D perhaps matching TRBD1 or TRBD2 (5 bases each). Deletions cut 4 bases from V and 5 bases from J, with 11 bases between. The CDR3 totals 14 residues. Per the germline V gene, CDR1 is SGHNT and CDR2 is YENEEA.

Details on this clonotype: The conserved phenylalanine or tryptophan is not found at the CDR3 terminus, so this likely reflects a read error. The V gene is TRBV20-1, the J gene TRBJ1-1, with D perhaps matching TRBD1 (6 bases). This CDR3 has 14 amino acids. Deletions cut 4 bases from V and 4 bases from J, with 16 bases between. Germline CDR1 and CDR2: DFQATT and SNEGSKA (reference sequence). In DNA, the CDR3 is TGCAGTGCTAAACAGGGCGGTTGGGGCACTGAAGCTTTCATT. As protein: CSAKQGGWGTEAFI.

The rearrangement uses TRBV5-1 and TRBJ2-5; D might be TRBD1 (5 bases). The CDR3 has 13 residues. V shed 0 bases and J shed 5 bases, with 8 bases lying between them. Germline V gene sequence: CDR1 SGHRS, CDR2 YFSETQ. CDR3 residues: CASSLAWGETQYF. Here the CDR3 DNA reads TGCGCCAGCAGCTTGGCGTGGGGCGAGACCCAGTACTTC.

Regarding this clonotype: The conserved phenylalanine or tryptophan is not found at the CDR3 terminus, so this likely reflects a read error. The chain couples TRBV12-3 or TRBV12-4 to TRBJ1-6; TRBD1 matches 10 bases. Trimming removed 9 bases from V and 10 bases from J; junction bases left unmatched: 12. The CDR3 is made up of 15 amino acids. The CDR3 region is CASSPTGGRGSPLHL. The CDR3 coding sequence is TGTGCCAGTAGTCCGACAGGGGGCCGTGGATCACCCCTCCACTTA.

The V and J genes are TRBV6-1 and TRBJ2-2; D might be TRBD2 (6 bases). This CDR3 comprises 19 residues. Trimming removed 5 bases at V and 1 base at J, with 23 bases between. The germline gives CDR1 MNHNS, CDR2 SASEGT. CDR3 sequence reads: CASSPSGEDRYGNTGELFF. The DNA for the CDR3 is TGTGCCAGCAGTCCTTCGGGGGAGGACCGATACGGGAACACCGGGGAGCTGTTTTTT.

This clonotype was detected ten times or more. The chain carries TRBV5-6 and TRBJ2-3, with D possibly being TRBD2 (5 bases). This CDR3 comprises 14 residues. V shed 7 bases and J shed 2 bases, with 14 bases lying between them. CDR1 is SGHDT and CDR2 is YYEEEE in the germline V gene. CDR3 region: CASGRDTLTDTQYF. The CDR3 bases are TGTGCCAGCGGCCGGGATACTCTCACAGATACGCAGTATTTT.

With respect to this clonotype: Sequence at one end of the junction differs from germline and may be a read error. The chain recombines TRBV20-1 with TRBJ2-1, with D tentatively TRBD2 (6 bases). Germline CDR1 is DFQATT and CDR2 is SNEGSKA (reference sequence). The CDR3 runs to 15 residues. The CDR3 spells CSARVPGRLHNEQCF. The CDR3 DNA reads TGCAGTGCTAGAGTGCCAGGGAGGTTGCACAATGAGCAGTGCTTC.

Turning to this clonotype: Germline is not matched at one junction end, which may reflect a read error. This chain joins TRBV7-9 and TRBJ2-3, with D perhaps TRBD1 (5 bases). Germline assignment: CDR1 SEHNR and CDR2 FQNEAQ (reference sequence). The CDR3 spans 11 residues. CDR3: CASSLTDTQCF. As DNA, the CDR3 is TGTGCCAGCAGCCTGACAGATACGCAGTGTTTT. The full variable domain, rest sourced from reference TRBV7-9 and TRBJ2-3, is DTGVSQNPRHKITKRGQNVTFRCDPISEHNRLYWYRQTLGQGPEFLTYFQNEAQLEKSRLLSDRFSAERPKGSFSTLEIQRTEQGDSAMYLCASSLTDTQCFGPGTRLTVL.

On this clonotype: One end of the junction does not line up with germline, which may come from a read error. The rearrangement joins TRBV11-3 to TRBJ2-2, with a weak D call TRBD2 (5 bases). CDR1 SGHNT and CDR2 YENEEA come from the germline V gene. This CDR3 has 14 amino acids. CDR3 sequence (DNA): TGTGTCAGCAGTCCCGAGGAGCTCACCGGGAAGCTGTTTTTT. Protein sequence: CVSSPEELTGKLFF.

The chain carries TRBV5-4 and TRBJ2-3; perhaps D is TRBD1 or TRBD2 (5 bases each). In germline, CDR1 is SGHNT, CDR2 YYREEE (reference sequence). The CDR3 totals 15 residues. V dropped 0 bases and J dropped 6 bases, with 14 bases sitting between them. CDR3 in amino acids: CASSLDRSGMDTQYF. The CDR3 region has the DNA TGTGCCAGCAGCTTGGACAGGAGCGGAATGGATACGCAGTATTTT.

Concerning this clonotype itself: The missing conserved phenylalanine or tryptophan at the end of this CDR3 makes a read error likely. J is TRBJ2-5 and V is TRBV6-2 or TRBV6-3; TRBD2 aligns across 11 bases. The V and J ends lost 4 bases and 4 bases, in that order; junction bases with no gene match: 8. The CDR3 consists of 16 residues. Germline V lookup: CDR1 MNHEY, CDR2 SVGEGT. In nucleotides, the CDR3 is TGTGCCAGCAGTTGGACCGGGACTAGCGGCCGAGAGACCCAGTACTCC. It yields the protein CASSWTGTSGRETQYS.

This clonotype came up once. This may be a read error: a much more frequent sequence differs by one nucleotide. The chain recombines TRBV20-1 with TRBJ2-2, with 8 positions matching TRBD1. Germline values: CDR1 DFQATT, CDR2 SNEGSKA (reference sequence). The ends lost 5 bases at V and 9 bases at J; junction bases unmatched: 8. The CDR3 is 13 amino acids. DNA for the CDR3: TGCAGTGCTCCAAGATCAGGGGGCAGGGAGCTGTTTTTT. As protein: CSAPRSGGRELFF.

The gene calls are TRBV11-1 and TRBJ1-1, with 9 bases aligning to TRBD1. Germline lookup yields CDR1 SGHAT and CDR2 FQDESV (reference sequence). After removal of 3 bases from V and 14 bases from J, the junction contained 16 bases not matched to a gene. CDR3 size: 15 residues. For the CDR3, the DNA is TGTGCCAGCAGCTTTCCGGACAGGGGAAAAACTGAAACCTTCTTT. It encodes CASSFPDRGKTETFF.

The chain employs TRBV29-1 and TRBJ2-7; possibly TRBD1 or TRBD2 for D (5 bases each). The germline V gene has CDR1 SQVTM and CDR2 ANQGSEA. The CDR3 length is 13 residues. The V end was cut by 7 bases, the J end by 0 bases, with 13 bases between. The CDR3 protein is CSARDLSSYEQYF. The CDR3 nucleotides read TGCAGCGCCCGGGACCTGAGCTCCTACGAGCAGTACTTC.